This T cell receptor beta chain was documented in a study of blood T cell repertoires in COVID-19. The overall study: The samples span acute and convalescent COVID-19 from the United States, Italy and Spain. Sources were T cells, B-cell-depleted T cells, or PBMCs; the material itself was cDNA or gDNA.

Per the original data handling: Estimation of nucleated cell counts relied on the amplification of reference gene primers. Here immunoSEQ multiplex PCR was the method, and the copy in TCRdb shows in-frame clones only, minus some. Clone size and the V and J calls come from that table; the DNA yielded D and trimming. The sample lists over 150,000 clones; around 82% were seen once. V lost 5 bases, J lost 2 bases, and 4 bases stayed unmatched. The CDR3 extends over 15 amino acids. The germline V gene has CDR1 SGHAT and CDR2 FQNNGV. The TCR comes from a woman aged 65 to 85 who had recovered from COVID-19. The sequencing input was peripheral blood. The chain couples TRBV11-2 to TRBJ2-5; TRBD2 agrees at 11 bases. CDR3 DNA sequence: TGTGCCAGCAGCATAGCGGGGGGGCGACAAGAGACCCAGTACTTC. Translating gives CASSIAGGRQETQYF.